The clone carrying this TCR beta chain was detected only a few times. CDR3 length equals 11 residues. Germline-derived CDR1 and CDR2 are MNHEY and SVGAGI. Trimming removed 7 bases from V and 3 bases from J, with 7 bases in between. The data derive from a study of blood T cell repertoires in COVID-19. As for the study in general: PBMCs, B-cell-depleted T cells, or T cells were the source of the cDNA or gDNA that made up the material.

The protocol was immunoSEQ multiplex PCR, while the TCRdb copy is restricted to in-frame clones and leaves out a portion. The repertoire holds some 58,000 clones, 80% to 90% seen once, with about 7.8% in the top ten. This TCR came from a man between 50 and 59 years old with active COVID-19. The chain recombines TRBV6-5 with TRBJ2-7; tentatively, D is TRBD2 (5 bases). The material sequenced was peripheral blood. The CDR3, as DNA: TGTGCCAGCACCCGGGACTACGAGCAGTACTTC. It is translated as CASTRDYEQYF.